The table lists the clone carrying this T cell receptor beta chain with many counts. This blood was taken when hyperthyroidism was first diagnosed, before any ophthalmopathy symptoms existed. These data come from a study of T cells in Graves' hyperthyroidism and ophthalmopathy. The CDR3 length is 15 residues. Germline values: CDR1 SGHTA, CDR2 FQGNSA. V shed 6 bases, J shed 2 bases, and the junction held 4 bases outside the gene matches. TCR beta CDR3 region amplification was performed from RNA transcripts. The HTBI primer set served for first-round RT-PCR of the TCR CDR3. TCRdb processed the multiplex PCR reads anew with MiXCR; each CDR3 protein has one entry. The table lists some 250,000 distinct CDR3 sequences, roughly 15% of them singletons.

Material for sequencing was blood. The clonotype comes from a woman aged 40 to 50 with Graves' hyperthyroidism that later progressed to Graves' ophthalmopathy. The chain is built from TRBV7-2 and TRBJ2-1, with TRBD2 matching 10 bases. Written as DNA, the CDR3 is TGTGCCAGCAGTCTAGCGGGGGTGGCCTACAATGAGCAGTTCTTC. It yields the protein CASSLAGVAYNEQFF.